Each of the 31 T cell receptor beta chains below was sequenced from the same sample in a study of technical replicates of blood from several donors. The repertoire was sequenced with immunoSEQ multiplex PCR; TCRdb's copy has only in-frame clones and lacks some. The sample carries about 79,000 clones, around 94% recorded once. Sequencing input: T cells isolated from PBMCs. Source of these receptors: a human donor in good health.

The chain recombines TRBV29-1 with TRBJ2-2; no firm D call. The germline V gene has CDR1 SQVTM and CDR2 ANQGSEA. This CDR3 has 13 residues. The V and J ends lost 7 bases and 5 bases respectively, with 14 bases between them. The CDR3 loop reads CSGGSVKTGELFF. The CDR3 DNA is TGCAGCGGTGGAAGCGTGAAAACCGGGGAGCTGTTTTTT.

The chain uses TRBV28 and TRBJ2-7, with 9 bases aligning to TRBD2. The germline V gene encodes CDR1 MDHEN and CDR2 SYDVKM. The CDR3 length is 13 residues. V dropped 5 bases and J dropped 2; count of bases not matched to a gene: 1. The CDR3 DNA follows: TGTGCCAGCAGTCCTAGCGGGACCTACGAGCAGTACTTC. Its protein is CASSPSGTYEQYF.

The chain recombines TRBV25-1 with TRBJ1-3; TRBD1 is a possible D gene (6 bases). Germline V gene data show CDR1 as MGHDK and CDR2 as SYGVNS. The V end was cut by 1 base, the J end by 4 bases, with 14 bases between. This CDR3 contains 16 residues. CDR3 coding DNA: TGTGCCAGCAGTGAATCTCCAGGGGCGAAGGGAAACACCATATATTTT. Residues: CASSESPGAKGNTIYF.

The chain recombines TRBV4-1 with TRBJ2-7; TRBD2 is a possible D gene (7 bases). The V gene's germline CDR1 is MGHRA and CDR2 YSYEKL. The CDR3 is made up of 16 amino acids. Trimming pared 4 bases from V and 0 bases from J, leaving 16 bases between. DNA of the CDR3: TGCGCCAGCAGCCGAAACCTAGCGGACAGCTCCTACGAGCAGTACTTC. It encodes CASSRNLADSSYEQYF.

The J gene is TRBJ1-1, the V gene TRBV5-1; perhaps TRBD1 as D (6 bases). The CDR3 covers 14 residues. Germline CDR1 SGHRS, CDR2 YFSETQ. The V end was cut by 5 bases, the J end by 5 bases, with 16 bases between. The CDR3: CASRQTGRGTEAFF. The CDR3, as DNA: TGCGCCAGCAGACAAACAGGGAGAGGGACTGAAGCTTTCTTT.

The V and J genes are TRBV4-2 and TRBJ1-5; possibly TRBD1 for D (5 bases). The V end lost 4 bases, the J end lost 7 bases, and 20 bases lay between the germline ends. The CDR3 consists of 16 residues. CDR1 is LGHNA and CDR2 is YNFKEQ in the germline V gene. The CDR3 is CASSPGGGLLDQPQHF. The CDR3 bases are TGTGCCAGCAGCCCGGGGGGAGGGTTGTTGGACCAGCCCCAGCATTTT.

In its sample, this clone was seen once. The CDR3 sequence: CASSVYRVSGANVLTF. The CDR3, as DNA: TGTGCCAGCAGTGTATACAGGGTCTCTGGGGCCAACGTCCTGACTTTC. J is TRBJ2-6 and V is TRBV6-1; D perhaps matches TRBD1 (6 bases). V was trimmed by 4 bases and J by 0 bases, leaving 10 bases between them. Germline loops: CDR1 MNHNS, CDR2 SASEGT. The CDR3 is 16 residues long.

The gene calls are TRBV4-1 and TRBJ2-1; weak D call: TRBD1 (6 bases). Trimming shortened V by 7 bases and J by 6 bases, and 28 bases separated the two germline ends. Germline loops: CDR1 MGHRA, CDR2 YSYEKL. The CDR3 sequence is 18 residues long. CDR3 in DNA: TGCGCCAGCACTCCTCTAGCAGGGGCCATCGATCCGTTCAATGAGCAGTTCTTC. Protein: CASTPLAGAIDPFNEQFF.

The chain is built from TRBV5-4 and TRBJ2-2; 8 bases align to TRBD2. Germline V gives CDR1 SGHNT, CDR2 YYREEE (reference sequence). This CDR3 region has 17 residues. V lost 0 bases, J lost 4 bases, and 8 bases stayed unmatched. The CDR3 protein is CASSLDYSGITTGELFF. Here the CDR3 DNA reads TGTGCCAGCAGCTTGGATTATAGCGGGATAACCACCGGGGAGCTGTTTTTT.

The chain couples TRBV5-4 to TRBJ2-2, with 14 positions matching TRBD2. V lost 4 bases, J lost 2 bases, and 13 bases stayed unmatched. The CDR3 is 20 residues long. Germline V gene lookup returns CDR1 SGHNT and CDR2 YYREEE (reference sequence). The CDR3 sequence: CASSPPDRLAGGPNTGELFF. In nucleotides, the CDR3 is TGTGCCAGCAGCCCCCCGGACAGACTAGCGGGGGGGCCTAACACCGGGGAGCTGTTTTTT.

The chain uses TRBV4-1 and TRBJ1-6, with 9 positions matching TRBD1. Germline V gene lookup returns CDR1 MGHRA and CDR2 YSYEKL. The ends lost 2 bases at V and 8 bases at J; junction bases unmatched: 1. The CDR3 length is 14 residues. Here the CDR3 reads CASSQTGGDSPLHF. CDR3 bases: TGCGCCAGCAGCCAAACAGGGGGCGATTCACCCCTCCACTTT.

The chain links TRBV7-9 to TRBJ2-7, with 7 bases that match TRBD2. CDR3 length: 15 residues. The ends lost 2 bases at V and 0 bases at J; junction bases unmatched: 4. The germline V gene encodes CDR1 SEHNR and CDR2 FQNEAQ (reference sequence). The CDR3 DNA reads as TGTGCCAGCAGCTTATGGCGGGGGAGCTCCTACGAGCAGTACTTC. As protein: CASSLWRGSSYEQYF. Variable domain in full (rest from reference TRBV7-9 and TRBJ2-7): DTGVSQNPRHKITKRGQNVTFRCDPISEHNRLYWYRQTLGQGPEFLTYFQNEAQLEKSRLLSDRFSAERPKGSFSTLEIQRTEQGDSAMYLCASSLWRGSSYEQYFGPGTRLTVT.

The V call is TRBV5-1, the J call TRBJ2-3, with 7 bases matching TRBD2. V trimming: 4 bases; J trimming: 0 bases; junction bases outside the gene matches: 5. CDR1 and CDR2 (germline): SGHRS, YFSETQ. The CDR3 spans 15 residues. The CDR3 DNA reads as TGCGCCAGCAGCCTAGCGGTCGCTAGCACAGATACGCAGTATTTT. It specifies CASSLAVASTDTQYF.

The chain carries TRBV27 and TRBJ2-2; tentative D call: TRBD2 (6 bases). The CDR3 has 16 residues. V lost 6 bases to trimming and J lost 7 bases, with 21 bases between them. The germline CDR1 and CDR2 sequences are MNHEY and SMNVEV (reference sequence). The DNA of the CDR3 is TGTGCCAGCAGGACCCTCGGGGGTAGAGTCGTCGGGGAGCTGTTTTTT. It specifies CASRTLGGRVVGELFF.

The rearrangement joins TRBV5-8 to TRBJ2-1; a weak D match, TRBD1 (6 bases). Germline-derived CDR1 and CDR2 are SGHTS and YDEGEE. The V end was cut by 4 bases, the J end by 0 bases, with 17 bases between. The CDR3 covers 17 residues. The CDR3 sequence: CASSEYRATSSYNEQFF. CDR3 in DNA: TGTGCCAGCAGCGAATACAGGGCGACCAGCTCCTACAATGAGCAGTTCTTC.

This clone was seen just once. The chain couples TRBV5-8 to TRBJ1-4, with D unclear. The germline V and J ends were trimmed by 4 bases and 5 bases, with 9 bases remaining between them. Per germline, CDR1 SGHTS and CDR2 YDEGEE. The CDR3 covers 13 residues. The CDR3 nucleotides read TGTGCCAGCAGCCGTGGTCGGAATGAAAAACTGTTTTTT. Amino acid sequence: CASSRGRNEKLFF.

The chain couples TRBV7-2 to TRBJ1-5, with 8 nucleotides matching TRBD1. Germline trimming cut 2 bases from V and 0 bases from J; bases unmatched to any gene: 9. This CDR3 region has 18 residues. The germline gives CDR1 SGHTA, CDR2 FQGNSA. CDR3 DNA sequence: TGTGCCAGCAGCTTATTAGTCTGGACAGGGTTTAGCAATCAGCCCCAGCATTTT. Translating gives CASSLLVWTGFSNQPQHF.

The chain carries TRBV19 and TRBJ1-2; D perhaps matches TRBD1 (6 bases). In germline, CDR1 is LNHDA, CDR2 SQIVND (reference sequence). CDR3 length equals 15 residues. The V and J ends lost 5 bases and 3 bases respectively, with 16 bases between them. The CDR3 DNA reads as TGTGCCAGTAGTCGAGTCGACAGGTTGGACTATGGCTACACCTTC. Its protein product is CASSRVDRLDYGYTF.

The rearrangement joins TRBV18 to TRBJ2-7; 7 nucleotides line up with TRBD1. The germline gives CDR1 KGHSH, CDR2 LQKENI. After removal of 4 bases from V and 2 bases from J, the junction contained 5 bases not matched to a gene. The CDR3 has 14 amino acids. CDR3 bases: TGTGCCAGCTCACACCGGGACAGAGCCTACGAGCAGTACTTC. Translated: CASSHRDRAYEQYF.

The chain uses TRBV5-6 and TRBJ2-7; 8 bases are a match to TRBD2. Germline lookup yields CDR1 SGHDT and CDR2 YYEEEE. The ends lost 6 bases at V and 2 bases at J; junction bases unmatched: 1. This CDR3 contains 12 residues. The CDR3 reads CASTGLAYEQYF. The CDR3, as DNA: TGTGCCAGCACGGGACTAGCCTACGAGCAGTACTTC.

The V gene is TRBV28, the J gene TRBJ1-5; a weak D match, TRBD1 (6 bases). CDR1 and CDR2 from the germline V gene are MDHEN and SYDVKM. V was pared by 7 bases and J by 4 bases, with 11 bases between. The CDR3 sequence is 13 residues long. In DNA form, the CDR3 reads TGTGCCAGCACTTGGACAGAAAATCAGCCCCAGCATTTT. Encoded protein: CASTWTENQPQHF.

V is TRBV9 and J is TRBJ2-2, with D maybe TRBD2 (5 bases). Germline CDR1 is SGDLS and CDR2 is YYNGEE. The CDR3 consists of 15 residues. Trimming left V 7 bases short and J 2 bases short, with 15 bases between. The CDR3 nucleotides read TGTGCCAGCGGCCAGACTACTCTAAACACCGGGGAGCTGTTTTTT. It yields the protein CASGQTTLNTGELFF. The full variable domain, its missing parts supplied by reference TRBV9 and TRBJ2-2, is DSGVTQTPKHLITATGQRVTLRCSPRSGDLSVYWYQQSLDQGLQFLIQYYNGEERAKGNILERFSAQQFPDLHSELNLSSLELGDSALYFCASGQTTLNTGELFFGEGSRLTVL.

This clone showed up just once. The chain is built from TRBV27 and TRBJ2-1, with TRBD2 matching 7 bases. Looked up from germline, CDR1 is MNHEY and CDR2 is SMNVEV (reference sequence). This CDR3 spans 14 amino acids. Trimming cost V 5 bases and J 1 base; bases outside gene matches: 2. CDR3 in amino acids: CASSPGGSYNEQFF. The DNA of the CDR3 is TGTGCCAGCAGTCCGGGAGGATCCTACAATGAGCAGTTCTTC.

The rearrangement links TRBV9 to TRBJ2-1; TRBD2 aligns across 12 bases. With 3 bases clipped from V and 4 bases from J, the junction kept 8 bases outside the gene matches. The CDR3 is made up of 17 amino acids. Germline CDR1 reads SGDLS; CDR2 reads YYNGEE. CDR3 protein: CASSDILLAGGYNEQFF. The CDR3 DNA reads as TGTGCCAGCAGCGATATACTCCTAGCGGGAGGGTACAATGAGCAGTTCTTC.

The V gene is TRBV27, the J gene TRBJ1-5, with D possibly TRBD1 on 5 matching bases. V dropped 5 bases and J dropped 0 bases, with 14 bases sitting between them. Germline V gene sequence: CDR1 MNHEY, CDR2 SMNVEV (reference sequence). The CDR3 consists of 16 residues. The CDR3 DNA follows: TGTGCCAGCAGTCCCCGGACATACTATAGCAATCAGCCCCAGCATTTT. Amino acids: CASSPRTYYSNQPQHF.

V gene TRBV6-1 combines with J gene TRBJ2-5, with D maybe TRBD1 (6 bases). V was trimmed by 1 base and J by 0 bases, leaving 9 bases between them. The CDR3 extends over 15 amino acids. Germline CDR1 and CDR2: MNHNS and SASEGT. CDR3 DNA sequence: TGTGCCAGCAGTGAAGATAGGGGGTACCAAGAGACCCAGTACTTC. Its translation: CASSEDRGYQETQYF.

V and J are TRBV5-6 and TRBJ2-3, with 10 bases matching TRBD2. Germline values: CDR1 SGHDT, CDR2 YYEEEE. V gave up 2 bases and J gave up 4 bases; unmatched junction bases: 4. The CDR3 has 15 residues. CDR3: CASSFSGRRPDTQYF. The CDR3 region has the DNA TGTGCCAGCAGCTTTAGCGGGAGGAGGCCAGATACGCAGTATTTT.

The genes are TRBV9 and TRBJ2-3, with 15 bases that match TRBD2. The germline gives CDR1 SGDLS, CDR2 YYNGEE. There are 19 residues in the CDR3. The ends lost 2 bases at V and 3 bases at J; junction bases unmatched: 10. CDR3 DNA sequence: TGTGCCAGCAGCGTGGGACTAGCGGGGGGCCTTATGGGAACAGATACGCAGTATTTT. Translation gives CASSVGLAGGLMGTDTQYF.

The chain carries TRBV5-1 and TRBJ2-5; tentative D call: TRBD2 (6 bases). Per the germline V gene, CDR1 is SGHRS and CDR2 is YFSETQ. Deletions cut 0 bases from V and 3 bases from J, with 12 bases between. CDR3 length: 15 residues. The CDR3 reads CASSLVGSGEETQYF. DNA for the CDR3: TGCGCCAGCAGCTTGGTCGGTAGCGGTGAAGAGACCCAGTACTTC.

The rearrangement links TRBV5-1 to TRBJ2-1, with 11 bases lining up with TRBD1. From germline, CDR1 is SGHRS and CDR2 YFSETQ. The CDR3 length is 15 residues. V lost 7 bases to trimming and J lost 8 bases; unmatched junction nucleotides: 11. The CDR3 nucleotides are TGCGCCAGCTCCCCCTGGGACAGGGGGTCTGATGAGCAGTTCTTC. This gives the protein CASSPWDRGSDEQFF.

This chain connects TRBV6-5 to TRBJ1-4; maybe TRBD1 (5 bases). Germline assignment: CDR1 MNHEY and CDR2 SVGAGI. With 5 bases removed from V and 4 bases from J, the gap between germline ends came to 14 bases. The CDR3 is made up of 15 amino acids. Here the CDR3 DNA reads TGTGCCAGCAGTCGGCTCGGGGGGAGTAATGAAAAACTGTTTTTT. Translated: CASSRLGGSNEKLFF.